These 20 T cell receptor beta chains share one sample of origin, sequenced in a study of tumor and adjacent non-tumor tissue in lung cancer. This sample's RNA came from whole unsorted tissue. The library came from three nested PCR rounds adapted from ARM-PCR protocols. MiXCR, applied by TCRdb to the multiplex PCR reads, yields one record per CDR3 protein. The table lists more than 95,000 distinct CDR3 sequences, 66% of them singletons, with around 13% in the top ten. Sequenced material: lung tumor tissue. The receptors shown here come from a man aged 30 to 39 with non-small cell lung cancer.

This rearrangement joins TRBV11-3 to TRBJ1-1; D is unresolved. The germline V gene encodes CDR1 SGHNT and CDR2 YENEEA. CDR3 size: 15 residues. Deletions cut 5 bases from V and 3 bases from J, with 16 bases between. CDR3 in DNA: TGTGCCAGCAGCACTGCGACGTGGAGGGACACTGAAGCTTTCTTT. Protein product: CASSTATWRDTEAFF.

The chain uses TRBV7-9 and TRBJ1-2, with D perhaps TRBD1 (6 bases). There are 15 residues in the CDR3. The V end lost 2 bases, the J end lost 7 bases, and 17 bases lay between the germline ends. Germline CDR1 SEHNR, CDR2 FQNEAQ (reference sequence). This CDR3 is CASSLRTAKLGGYTF. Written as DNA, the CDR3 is TGTGCCAGCAGCTTAAGGACAGCAAAGCTCGGTGGCTACACCTTC.

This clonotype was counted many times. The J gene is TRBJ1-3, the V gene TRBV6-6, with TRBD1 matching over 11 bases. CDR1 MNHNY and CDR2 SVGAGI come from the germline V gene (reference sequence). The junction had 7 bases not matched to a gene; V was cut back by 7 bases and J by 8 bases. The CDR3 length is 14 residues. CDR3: CASIPGTGGYTIYF. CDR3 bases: TGTGCCAGCATCCCCGGGACAGGGGGTTACACCATATATTTT.

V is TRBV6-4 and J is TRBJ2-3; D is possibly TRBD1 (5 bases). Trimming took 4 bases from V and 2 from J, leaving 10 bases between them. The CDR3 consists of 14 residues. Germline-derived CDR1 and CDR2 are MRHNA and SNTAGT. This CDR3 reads CASSGSTDTDTQYF. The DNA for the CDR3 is TGTGCCAGCAGTGGGTCGACAGACACAGATACGCAGTATTTT.

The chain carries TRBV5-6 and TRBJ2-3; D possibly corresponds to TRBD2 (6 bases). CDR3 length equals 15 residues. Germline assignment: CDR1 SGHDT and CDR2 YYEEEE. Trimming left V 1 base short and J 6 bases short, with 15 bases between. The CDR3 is CASSLPSAGTDTQYF. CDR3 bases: TGTGCCAGCAGCTTGCCCAGCGCGGGGACTGATACGCAGTATTTT.

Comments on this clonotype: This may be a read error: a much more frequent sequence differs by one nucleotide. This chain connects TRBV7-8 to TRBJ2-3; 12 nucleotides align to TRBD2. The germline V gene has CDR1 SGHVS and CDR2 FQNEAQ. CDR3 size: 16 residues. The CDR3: CAGSPGLAGNTDTQYF. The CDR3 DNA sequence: TGTGCCGGCAGCCCTGGACTAGCGGGAAATACAGATACGCAGTATTTT.

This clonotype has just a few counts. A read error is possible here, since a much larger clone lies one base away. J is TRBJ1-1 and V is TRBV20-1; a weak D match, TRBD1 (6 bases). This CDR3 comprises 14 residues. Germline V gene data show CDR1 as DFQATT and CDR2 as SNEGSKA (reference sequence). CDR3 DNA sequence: TGCAATGCTAGACACCACAGGGCGCGCACTGAAGCTTTCTTT. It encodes CNARHHRARTEAFF.

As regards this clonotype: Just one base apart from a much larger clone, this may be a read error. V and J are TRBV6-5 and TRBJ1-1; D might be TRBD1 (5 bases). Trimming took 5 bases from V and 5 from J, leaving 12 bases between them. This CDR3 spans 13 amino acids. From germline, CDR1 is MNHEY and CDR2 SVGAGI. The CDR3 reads CASSPNAGTEAFF. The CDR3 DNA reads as TGTGCCAGCAGTCCTAATGCAGGGACTGAAGCTTTCTTT.

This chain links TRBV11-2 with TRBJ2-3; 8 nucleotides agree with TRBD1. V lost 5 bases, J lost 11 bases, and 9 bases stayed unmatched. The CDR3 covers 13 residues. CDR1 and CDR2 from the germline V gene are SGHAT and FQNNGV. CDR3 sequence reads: CASSRTGRNRQYF. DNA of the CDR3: TGTGCCAGCAGCCGGACAGGGAGAAATAGGCAGTATTTT.

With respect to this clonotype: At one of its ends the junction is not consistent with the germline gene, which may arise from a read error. The CDR3 loop is CASSFGRFTEAFF. The CDR3 region has the DNA TGTGCCAGCAGCTTCGGCAGATTCACTGAAGCCTTCTTT. The chain joins TRBV5-6 to TRBJ1-1; D call uncertain. Germline CDR1 reads SGHDT; CDR2 reads YYEEEE. The CDR3 totals 13 residues.

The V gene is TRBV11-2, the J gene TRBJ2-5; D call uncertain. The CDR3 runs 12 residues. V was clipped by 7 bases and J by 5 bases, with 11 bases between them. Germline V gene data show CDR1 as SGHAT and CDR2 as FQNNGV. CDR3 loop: CASNHMVETQYF. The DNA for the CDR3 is TGTGCCAGCAACCATATGGTTGAGACCCAGTACTTC.

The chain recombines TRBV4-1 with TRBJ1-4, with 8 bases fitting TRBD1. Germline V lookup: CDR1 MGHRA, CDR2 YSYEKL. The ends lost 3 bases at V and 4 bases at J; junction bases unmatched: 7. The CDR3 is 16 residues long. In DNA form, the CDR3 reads TGCGCCAGCAGCCATACCGGACAGGGCGGTAATGAAAAACTGTTTTTT. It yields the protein CASSHTGQGGNEKLFF.

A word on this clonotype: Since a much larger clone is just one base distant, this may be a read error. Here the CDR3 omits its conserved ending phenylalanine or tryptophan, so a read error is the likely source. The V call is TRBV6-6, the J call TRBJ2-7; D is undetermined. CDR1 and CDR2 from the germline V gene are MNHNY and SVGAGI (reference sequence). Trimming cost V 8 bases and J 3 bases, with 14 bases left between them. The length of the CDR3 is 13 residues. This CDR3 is CASSRNSYYEQYS. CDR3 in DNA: TGTGCCAGCTCTCGCAACAGCTACTACGAGCAGTACTCC.

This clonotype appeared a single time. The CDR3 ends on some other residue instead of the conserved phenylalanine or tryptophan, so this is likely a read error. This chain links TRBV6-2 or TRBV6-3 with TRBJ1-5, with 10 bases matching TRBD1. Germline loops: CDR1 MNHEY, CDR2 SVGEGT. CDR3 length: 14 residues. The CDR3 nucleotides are TGTACCAGCAGTTCCGGACAGGGGGTGCGGCACCAGCATTAT. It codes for CTSSSGQGVRHQHY.

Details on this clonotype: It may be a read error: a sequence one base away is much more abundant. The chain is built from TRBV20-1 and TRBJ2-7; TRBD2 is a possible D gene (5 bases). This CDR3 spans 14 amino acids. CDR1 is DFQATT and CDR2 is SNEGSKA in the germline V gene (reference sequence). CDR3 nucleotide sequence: TGCAGTGTTAGAGATCCTAGCAGCTCCTACGAGCAGTACTTC. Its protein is CSVRDPSSSYEQYF.

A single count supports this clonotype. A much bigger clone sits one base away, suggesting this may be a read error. The CDR3 sequence is CASSYRGNEQFF. DNA for the CDR3: TGTGCCAGCAGTTACAGGGGGAATGAGCAGTTCTTC. The gene calls are TRBV6-5 and TRBJ2-1, with a possible D match to TRBD1 (6 bases). The CDR3 extends over 12 amino acids. Trimming stripped 2 bases from V and 7 bases from J, with 6 bases between. Germline assignment: CDR1 MNHEY and CDR2 SVGAGI.

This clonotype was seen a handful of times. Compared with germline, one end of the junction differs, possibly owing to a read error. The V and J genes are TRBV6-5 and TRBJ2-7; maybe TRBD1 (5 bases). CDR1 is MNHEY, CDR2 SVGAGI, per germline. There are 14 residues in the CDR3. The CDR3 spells CTSSKTANYNEQYF. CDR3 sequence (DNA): TGTACCAGCAGTAAGACAGCTAACTACAACGAGCAATACTTC.

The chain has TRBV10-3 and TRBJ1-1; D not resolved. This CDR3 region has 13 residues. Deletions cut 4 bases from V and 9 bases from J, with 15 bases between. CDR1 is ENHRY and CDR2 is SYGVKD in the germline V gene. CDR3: CAISGPIGSQAFF. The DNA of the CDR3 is TGTGCCATCAGTGGCCCCATCGGCTCTCAAGCTTTCTTT.

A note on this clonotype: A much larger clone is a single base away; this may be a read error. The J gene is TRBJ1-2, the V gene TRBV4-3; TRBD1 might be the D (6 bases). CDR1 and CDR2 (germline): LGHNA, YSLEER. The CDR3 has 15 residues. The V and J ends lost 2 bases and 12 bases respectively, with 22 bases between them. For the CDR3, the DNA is TGCGCCAGCAGCCAATCCGGGACATCATCGAAAATTGACACCTTC. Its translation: CASSQSGTSSKIDTF.

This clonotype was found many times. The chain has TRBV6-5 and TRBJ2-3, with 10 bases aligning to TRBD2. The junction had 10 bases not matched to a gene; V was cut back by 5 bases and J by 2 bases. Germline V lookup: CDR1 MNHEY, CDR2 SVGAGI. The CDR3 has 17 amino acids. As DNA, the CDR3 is TGTGCCAGCAGTAACCGAGCGGGGGGGACTTCCACAGATACGCAGTATTTT. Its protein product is CASSNRAGGTSTDTQYF.